A selection of T cell receptor beta chains follows, all from one sample in a study of monozygotic twins with inflammatory bowel disease. For each CDR3 protein, TCRdb gives one entry from its re-call of the 5' RACE reads, without DNA. The sample table includes more than 110,000 distinct CDR3 sequences. Sequencing input: blood. Receptor source: a human donor with ulcerative colitis or Crohn's disease, or a healthy co-twin of an affected twin (not recorded which). Both conserved end residues are part of each CDR3.

>TRBV7-6|TRBJ2-2|14
CASSPQEATGELFF
>TRBV3-1|TRBJ2-7|15
CASSQVARGGGEQYF
>TRBV27|TRBJ2-1|16
CASSPLPGTRIGEQFF
>TRBV7-2|TRBJ2-2|16
CASSSRLAGGGGELFF
>TRBV12-3/TRBV12-4|TRBJ2-3|16
CASSPPQAGVTDTQYF
>TRBV4-1|TRBJ2-7|14
CASSHKEEGYEQYF
>TRBV5-1|TRBJ2-1|16
CASSFGERSSYNEQFF
>TRBV19|TRBJ2-3|13
CASSLGNTDTQYF
>TRBV20-1|TRBJ2-4|14
CSARELTGLDIQYF
>TRBV18|TRBJ2-6|19
CASSPVIGTASSGANVLTF
>TRBV25-1|TRBJ2-2|17
CASSESLTPRGTGELFF
>TRBV7-2|TRBJ1-6|12
CASSEANSPLHF
>TRBV7-3|TRBJ2-2|14
CASSPLVDTGELFF
>TRBV5-1|TRBJ2-7|15
CASIDLDRVPYEQYF
>TRBV5-5|TRBJ1-5|14
CASSLGHSNQPQHF
>TRBV28|TRBJ2-1|12
CASSLLGGEQFF
>TRBV7-3|TRBJ2-1|16
CASSPRLAGGYNEQFF
>TRBV10-3|TRBJ1-2|14
CAISEKGQGDGYTF
>TRBV5-1|TRBJ1-5|13
CASRLTENQPQHF
>TRBV4-3|TRBJ2-7|14
CASSQEWQSYEQYF
>TRBV5-1|TRBJ2-4|14
CASSAGTAENIQYF
>TRBV12-3/TRBV12-4|TRBJ1-6|11
CASSLHSPLHF
>TRBV6-5|TRBJ2-2|17
CASSYSLAAANTGELFF
>TRBV20-1|TRBJ2-3|16
CSASPGLAGVTDTQYF
>TRBV4-2|TRBJ1-1|12
CASSQINTEAFF
>TRBV20-1|TRBJ2-5|12
CSAPTAAQTQYF
>TRBV19|TRBJ1-5|16
CASSKGRSRVGQPQHF
>TRBV14|TRBJ2-2|19
CASSQDKRTSGANTGELFF
>TRBV19|TRBJ2-6|17
CASSIRQGGSGANVLTF
>TRBV16|TRBJ1-1|16
CASSQSRVGGNTEAFF
>TRBV19|TRBJ2-6|15
CASKDRFAGANVLTF
>TRBV9|TRBJ1-6|14
CASSVGGIHSPLHF
>TRBV7-3|TRBJ2-2|14
CASSLSMRGGELFF
>TRBV20-1|TRBJ1-2|14
CSAQELWTGGGYTF
>TRBV7-9|TRBJ2-7|12
CASSLSSGEQYF
>TRBV7-9|TRBJ1-6|13
CASRGQGDSPLHF
>TRBV20-1|TRBJ2-7|15
CSASASYGRRDEQYF
>TRBV29-1|TRBJ1-1|14
CSVELGGGDTEAFF
>TRBV20-1|TRBJ1-6|14
CSGHRDTHNSPLHF